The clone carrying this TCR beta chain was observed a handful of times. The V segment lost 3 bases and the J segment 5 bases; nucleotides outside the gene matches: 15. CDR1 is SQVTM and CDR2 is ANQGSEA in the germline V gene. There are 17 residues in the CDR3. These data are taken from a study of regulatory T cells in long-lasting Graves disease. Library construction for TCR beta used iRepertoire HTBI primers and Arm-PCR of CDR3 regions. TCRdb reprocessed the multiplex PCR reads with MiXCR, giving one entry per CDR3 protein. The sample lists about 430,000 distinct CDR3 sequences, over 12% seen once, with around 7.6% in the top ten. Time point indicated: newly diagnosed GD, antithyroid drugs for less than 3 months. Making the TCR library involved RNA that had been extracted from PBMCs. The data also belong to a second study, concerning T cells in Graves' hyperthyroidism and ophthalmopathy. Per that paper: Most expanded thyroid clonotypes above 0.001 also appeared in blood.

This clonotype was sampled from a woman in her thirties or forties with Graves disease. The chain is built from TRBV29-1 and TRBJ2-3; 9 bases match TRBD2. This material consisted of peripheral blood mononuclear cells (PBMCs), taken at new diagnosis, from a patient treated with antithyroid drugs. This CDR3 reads CSVEDSGSLSGGDTQYF. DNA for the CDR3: TGCAGCGTTGAGGATAGCGGGAGCCTATCTGGGGGAGATACGCAGTATTTT.